There are many counts of the clone carrying this TCR beta chain. The V gene lost 1 base and the J gene lost 6 bases, with 10 bases spanning the gap. The CDR3 extends over 14 amino acids. Per germline, CDR1 LNHDA and CDR2 SQIVND (reference sequence). One entry per CDR3 protein, called by TCRdb with MiXCR from the PCR reads. In the table there are roughly 100,000 distinct CDR3 sequences, 45% to 60% of which are singletons. The data originate from a study of CDR3 diversity in severe acne. This receptor was obtained from a male donor with acne. The rearrangement joins TRBV19 to TRBJ2-1; D gene unclear. The sequencing sample was made of blood. CDR3 coding DNA: TGTGCCAGTAGTATAGGGCCCGAAAGCAATGAGCAGTTCTTC. Its protein is CASSIGPESNEQFF.